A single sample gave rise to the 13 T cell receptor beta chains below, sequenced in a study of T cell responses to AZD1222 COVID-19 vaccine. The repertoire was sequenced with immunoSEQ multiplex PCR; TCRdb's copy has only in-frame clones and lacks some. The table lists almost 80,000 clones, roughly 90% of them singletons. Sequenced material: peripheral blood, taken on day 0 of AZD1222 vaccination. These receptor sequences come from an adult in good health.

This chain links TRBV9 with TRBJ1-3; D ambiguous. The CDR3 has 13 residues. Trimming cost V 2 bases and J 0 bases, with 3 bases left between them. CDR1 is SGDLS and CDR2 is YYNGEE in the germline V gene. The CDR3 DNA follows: TGTGCCAGCAGCGTTCACTCTGGAAACACCATATATTTT. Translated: CASSVHSGNTIYF.

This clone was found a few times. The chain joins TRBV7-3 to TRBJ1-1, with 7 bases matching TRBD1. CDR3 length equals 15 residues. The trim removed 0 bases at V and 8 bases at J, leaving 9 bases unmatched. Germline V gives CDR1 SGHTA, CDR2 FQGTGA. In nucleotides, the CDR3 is TGTGCCAGCAGCTTAACAAATTCAGGGGGAACAGAAGCTTTCTTT. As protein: CASSLTNSGGTEAFF.

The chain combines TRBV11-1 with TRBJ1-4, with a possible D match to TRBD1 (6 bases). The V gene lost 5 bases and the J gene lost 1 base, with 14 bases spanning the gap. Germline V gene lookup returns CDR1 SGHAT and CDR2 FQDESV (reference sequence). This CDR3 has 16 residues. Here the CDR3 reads CASSPTGMKTNEKLFF. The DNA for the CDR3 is TGTGCCAGCAGCCCAACAGGGATGAAAACTAATGAAAAACTGTTTTTT.

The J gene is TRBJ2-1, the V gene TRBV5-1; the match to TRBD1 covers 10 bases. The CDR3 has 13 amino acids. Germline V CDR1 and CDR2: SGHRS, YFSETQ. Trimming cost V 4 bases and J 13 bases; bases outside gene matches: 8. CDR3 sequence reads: CASSQGQGVPQFF. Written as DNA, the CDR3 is TGCGCCAGCAGCCAAGGACAGGGGGTACCCCAGTTCTTC.

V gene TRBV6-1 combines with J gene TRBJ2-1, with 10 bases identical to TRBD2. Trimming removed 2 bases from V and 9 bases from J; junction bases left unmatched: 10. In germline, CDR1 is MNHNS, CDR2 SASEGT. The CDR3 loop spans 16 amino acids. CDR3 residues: CASSERRPSGRSEQFF. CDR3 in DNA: TGTGCCAGCAGTGAAAGGAGGCCTAGCGGGAGAAGTGAGCAGTTCTTC.

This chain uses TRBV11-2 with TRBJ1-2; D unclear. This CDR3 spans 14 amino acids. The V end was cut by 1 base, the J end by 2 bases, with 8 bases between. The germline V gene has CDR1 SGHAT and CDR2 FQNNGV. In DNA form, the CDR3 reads TGTGCCAGCAGCTTAGGGAACGCGAACTATGGCTACACCTTC. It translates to CASSLGNANYGYTF. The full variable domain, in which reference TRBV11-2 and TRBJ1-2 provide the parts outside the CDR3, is EAGVAQSPRYKIIEKRQSVAFWCNPISGHATLYWYQQILGQGPKLLIQFQNNGVVDDSQLPKDRFSAERLKGVDSTLKIQPAKLEDSAVYLCASSLGNANYGYTFGSGTRLTVV.

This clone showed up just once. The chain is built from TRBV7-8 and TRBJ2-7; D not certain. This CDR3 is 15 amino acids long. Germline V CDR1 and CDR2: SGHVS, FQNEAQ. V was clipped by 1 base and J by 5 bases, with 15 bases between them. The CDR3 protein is CASSLERWGSNEQYF. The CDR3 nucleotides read TGTGCCAGCAGCTTAGAAAGGTGGGGTAGCAACGAGCAGTACTTC.

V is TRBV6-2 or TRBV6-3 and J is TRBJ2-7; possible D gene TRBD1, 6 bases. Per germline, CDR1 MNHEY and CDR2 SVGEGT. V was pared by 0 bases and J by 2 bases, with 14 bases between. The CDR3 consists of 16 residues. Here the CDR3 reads CASSYSRRTVAYEQYF. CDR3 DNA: TGTGCCAGCAGTTACTCGAGGAGGACAGTTGCCTACGAGCAGTACTTC.

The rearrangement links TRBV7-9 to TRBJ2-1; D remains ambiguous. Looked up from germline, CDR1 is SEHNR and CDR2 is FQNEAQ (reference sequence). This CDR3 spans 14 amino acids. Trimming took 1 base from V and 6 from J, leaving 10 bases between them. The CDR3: CASSLGGLGNEQFF. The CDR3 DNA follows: TGTGCCAGCAGCTTAGGTGGCCTCGGCAATGAGCAGTTCTTC.

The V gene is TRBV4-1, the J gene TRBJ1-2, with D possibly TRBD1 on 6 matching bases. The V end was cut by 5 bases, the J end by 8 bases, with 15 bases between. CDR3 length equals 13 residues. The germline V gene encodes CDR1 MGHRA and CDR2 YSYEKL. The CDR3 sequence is CASSVRGRGGYTF. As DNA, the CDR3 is TGCGCCAGCAGCGTCAGGGGAAGAGGGGGCTACACCTTC.

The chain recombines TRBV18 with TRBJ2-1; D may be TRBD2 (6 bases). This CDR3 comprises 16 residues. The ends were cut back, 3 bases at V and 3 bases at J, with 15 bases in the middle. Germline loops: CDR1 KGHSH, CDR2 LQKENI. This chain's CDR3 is CASSPSEGPGYNEQFF. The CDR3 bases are TGTGCCAGCTCACCCTCGGAGGGCCCGGGCTACAATGAGCAGTTCTTC.

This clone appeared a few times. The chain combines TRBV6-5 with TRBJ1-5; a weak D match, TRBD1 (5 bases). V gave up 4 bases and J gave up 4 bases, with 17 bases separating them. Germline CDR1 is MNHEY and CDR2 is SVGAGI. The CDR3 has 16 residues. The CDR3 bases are TGTGCCAGCAGTTCCATAAGGATCGGGGCAAATCAGCCCCAGCATTTT. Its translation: CASSSIRIGANQPQHF.

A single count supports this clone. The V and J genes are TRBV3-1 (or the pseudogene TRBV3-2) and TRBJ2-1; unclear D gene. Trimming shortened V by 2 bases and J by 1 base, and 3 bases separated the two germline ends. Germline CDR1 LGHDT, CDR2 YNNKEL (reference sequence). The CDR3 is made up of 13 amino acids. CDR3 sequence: CASSQFSYNEQFF. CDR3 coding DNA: TGTGCCAGCAGCCAATTTTCCTACAATGAGCAGTTCTTC.